The source of this T cell receptor beta chain is a study of shared clonotypes between healthy human individuals (dated by TCRdb to about 2020). Regarding the research as a whole: A couple of women and a few men aged 18 to 49 years were included in the cohort. The study deeply sequenced blood TCR repertoires of 5 or 6 healthy adults to estimate repertoire size and the extent of clonotype sharing between individuals. Libraries were prepared and TCR repertoires were sequenced by different laboratories using diverse techniques, in order to increase sequencing depth and limit assay-specific biases. Each donor's leukapheresis produced roughly between roughly 0.85 and 9 billion PBMCs. On the study overall, not on this receptor specifically: The genetic and exposure-history diversity represented was limited by the small number of donors. Pairwise subsampling indicated that sequencing depth was expected to affect the degree of clonotype sharing among donors. Only blood was sampled, and tissue TCR repertoires likely differ from those in blood.

This clone was detected ten times or more. The antigen it binds to is not known. Nothing much larger sits one base from this clone, and base qualities are not available. The germline V gene (reference sequence) provides CDR1 SEHNR and CDR2 FQNEAQ. Including the terminal cysteine and phenylalanine, the CDR3 comprises 14 residues. Solely the CDR3 DNA is kept, with 42 bases framed from the first base. Trimming takes 5 bases from V and 2 bases from J, and the germline ends sit 12 bases apart. Healthy HIV-negative adults with no recently reported acute infections or vaccinations were included as donors. Every donor was a Caucasian adult living in Nashville, Tennessee, USA. For unsorted samples, 90 million or so PBMCs were counted and genomic DNA was extracted with the QIAamp DNA Blood Mini kit. After blood collection by leukapheresis, PBMCs were isolated using Ficoll-Histopaque density gradient centrifugation and then cryopreserved in the vapor phase of liquid nitrogen.

TCR CDR3 regions were amplified from genomic DNA by multiplex PCR using the deep immunoSEQ assay. Genomic DNA extracted from each cell subset was distributed evenly over all wells of several immunoSEQ 96-well plates, and each plate served as one replicate. For unsorted PBMC, approximately 290 ng genomic DNA, equal to 30,000 or so T cell genomes, was loaded into each replicate PCR. Ten immunoSEQ deep assay plates were used to sequence unsorted PBMC genomic DNA. Purified libraries were measured with a Qubit 3.0 fluorometer, size-checked on a Bioanalyzer 2100, and measured again with the KAPA Library Quantification kit. Each immunoSEQ 96-well plate was sequenced on its own single-read 150-cycle Illumina NextSeq 550 flow cell. In the paper's pipeline: Because the immunoSEQ output included only junctional sequences and no quality scores, the filtering could not be the same as the filtering used for full-length reads. Sequences were annotated with PyIR, a Python wrapper for IgBLAST v1.9, using IMGT germline references to assign V/J genes and CDR3. Reads with weak V/J assignments (E-value above 1e-6), missing CDR3, stop codons, out-of-frame junctions, or ambiguous translated residues were removed. A V3J clonotype was defined by an identical inferred V gene, J gene, and CDR3 amino acid sequence. Percentage overlap between repertoires was calculated by dividing the number of shared unique clonotypes by the size of the smaller repertoire. Richness of each repertoire was evaluated using RTK rarefaction, the Chao1 estimator, and Recon v2.1 estimates of unobserved clonotypes. The table comes from immuneACCESS by way of TCRdb, which keeps in-frame sequences with V and J called. Part of the clones is missing from these tables; in studies checked, under half for an unresolved V gene and the rest for unknown reasons. The V and J calls and clone size come from that table; D and trimming were worked out from the DNA. For this sample there are about 490,000 clones; almost 80% appear just once. The top ten clonotypes cover around 12% of the sample.

The chain joins TRBV7-9 to TRBJ2-5, with the D segment identity uncertain. The clonotype was recovered from a woman aged 40 to 49 in good health. Some clones in this sample may be carry-over from other donors' samples. Sequencing input: PBMCs. For the CDR3, the sequence is CASSPTGPQETQYF. The DNA reads as follows: TGTGCCAGCAGCCCAACCGGGCCGCAAGAGACCCAGTACTTC.